This T cell receptor (beta chain) comes out of a study of T-cell memory formation after mild COVID-19. MiXCR, applied by TCRdb to the 5' RACE reads, yields one record per CDR3 protein. The sample carries approximately 180,000 distinct CDR3 sequences, approximately 16% recorded once. As to this clonotype: Its cognate antigen is unknown.

The study's findings and limits: Clones that contracted from day 15 to 85 had balanced CD4/CD8; later expanders were CD4+ biased. Whether second-wave clones peaking at day 37 were SARS-CoV-2 specific went unconfirmed.

Between the trimmed V and J ends, which lost 11 bases and 2 bases, there was a span of 15 bases. Germline CDR1 SEHNR, CDR2 FQNEAQ (reference sequence). The CDR3 sequence is 14 residues long. This receptor was taken from an adult woman who had mild COVID-19 (a few samples of this study predate the infection). Cell type and time point are not known. The chain recombines TRBV7-9 with TRBJ1-4, with TRBD1 as a possible D gene (6 bases). What was sequenced was PBMCs or a T cell subset sorted from them (not recorded which). CDR3 region: CAGGLFGTNEKLFF. CDR3 nucleotides: TGTGCCGGGGGGCTTTTTGGTACTAATGAAAAACTGTTTTTT.